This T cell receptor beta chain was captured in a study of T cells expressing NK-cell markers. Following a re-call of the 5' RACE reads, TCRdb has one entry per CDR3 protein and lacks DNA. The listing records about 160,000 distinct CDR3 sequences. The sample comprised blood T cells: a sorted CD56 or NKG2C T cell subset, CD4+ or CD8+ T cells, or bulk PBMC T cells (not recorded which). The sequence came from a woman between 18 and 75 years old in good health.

CDR3 in amino acids: CASSLRWGLESYNEQFF. V and J are TRBV7-3 and TRBJ2-1; TCRdb indicates TRBD2, and absent DNA this call remains unverified. In germline, CDR1 is SGHTA, CDR2 FQGTGA. The CDR3 has 17 amino acids. The variable domain in full, with the rest retrieved from reference TRBV7-3 and TRBJ2-1, is GAGVSQTPSNKVTEKGKYVELRCDPISGHTALYWYRQSLGQGPEFLIYFQGTGAADDSGLPNDRFFAVRPEGSVSTLKIQRTERGDSAVYLCASSLRWGLESYNEQFFGPGTRLTVL.